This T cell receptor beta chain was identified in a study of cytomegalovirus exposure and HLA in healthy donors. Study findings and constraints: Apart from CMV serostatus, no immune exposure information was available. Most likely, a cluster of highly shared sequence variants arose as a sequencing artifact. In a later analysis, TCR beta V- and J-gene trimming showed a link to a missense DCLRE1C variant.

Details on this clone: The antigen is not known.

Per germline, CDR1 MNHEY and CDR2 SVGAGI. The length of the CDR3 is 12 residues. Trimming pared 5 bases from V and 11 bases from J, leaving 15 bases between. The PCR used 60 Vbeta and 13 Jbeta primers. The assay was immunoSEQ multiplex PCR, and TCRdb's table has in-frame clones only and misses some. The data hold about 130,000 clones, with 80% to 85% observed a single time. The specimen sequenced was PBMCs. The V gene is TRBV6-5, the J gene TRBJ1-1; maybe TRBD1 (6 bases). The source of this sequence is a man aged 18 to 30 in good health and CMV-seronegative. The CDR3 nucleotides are TGTGCCAGCAGTCTGAGTAGGGACATGGCTTTCTTT. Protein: CASSLSRDMAFF.